Each of the 3 T cell receptor beta chains below was sequenced from the same sample in a study of shared clonotypes between healthy human individuals. Profiling relied on immunoSEQ multiplex PCR, and the TCRdb table lists in-frame clones only, not all of them. The sample consists of 1,400,000 or so clones, approximately 98.5% of them appearing once. Material: naive CD4+ T cells sorted from blood. The subset is: CD45RA+ positively selected. The source of these receptors is a man under 40 in good health.

The rearrangement links TRBV5-1 to TRBJ1-2; weak D call: TRBD1 (6 bases). V was cut by 0 bases and J by 10 bases, with 10 bases left in between. The CDR3 sequence is 12 residues long. In germline, CDR1 is SGHRS, CDR2 YFSETQ. CDR3 sequence reads: CASSLDRADYTF. The CDR3 region has the DNA TGCGCCAGCAGCTTGGACAGGGCGGACTACACCTTC.

As regards this clone: Other nucleotide sequences from this sample produce the same CDR3. This chain links TRBV7-9 with TRBJ2-3; the match to TRBD2 covers 7 bases. CDR3 size: 14 residues. Trimming removed 0 bases from V and 6 bases from J; junction bases left unmatched: 3. Germline V gives CDR1 SEHNR, CDR2 FQNEAQ (reference sequence). The CDR3 is CASSLAGGSDTQYF. The CDR3 DNA reads TGTGCCAGCAGCTTAGCGGGAGGGAGTGATACGCAGTATTTT.

V usage is TRBV28 and J usage is TRBJ2-2; the D gene is possibly TRBD2 (5 bases). V lost 6 bases to trimming and J lost 10 bases, with 12 bases between them. The CDR3 has 12 amino acids. Germline CDR1 is MDHEN and CDR2 is SYDVKM. CDR3 nucleotide sequence: TGTGCCAGCAGCTCCTCCGGGGAGGAGCTGTTTTTT. It yields the protein CASSSSGEELFF.